One sample yielded the 5 T cell receptor beta chains listed below, sequenced in a study of cytomegalovirus exposure and HLA in healthy donors. The PCR contained 60 Vbeta and 13 Jbeta primers. The protocol was immunoSEQ multiplex PCR, while the TCRdb copy is restricted to in-frame clones and leaves out a portion. The table shows some 130,000 clones, with around 85% occurring only once. Sequencing input: PBMCs. The receptors stem from a woman in her 30s in good health and CMV-seropositive.

This chain uses TRBV5-6 with TRBJ2-1; D possibly corresponds to TRBD2 (6 bases). The CDR3 is 15 residues long. Germline CDR1 is SGHDT and CDR2 is YYEEEE. V lost 3 bases and J lost 4, with 14 bases in between. CDR3 protein: CASSYRRTTYNEQFF. The DNA of the CDR3 is TGTGCCAGCAGCTACCGGCGGACTACGTACAATGAGCAGTTCTTC.

The chain uses TRBV15 and TRBJ2-3; D gene uncertain. There are 14 residues in the CDR3. CDR1 is LNHNV and CDR2 is YYDKDF in the germline V gene (reference sequence). Deletions cut 3 bases from V and 3 bases from J, with 10 bases between. In DNA, the CDR3 is TGTGCCACCAGCAGCGGTGAGAATACAGATACGCAGTATTTT. It is translated as CATSSGENTDTQYF.

CDR3 DNA sequence: TGTGCCAGCAGCATGGGAGGAAATCCAGATACGCAGTATTTT. It yields the protein CASSMGGNPDTQYF. The V gene is TRBV6-6, the J gene TRBJ2-3, with a possible D match to TRBD2 (6 bases). The CDR3 extends over 14 amino acids. V was cut by 6 bases and J by 4 bases, with 14 bases left in between. From germline, CDR1 is MNHNY and CDR2 SVGAGI (reference sequence).

The chain couples TRBV9 to TRBJ1-3; D perhaps matches TRBD1 (5 bases). Germline loops: CDR1 SGDLS, CDR2 YYNGEE. V lost 2 bases and J 0 bases, leaving 12 bases between the germline ends. This CDR3 region has 16 residues. The CDR3, as DNA: TGTGCCAGCAGCGTCGTTGGGGGACTCTCTGGAAACACCATATATTTT. Amino acid sequence: CASSVVGGLSGNTIYF.

This sequence joins TRBV19 and TRBJ2-1, with D maybe TRBD1 (6 bases). CDR3 length: 15 residues. CDR1 and CDR2 (germline): LNHDA, SQIVND (reference sequence). The V gene lost 5 bases and the J gene lost 7 bases, with 18 bases spanning the gap. The CDR3 protein is CASSVDSGKWNEQFF. DNA of the CDR3: TGTGCCAGTAGTGTGGACAGCGGCAAGTGGAATGAGCAGTTCTTC.